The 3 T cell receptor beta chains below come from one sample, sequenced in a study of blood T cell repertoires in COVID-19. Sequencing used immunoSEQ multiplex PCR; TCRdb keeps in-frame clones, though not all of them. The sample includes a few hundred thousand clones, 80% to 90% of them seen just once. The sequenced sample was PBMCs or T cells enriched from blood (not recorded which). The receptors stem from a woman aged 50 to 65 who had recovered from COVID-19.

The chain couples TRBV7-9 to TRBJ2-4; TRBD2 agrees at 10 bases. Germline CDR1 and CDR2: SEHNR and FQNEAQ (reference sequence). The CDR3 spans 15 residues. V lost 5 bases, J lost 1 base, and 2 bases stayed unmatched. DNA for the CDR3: TGTGCCAGCAGCAAACTAGCGGGGGCCAAAAACATTCAGTACTTC. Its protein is CASSKLAGAKNIQYF. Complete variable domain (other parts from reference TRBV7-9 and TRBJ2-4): DTGVSQNPRHKITKRGQNVTFRCDPISEHNRLYWYRQTLGQGPEFLTYFQNEAQLEKSRLLSDRFSAERPKGSFSTLEIQRTEQGDSAMYLCASSKLAGAKNIQYFGAGTRLSVL.

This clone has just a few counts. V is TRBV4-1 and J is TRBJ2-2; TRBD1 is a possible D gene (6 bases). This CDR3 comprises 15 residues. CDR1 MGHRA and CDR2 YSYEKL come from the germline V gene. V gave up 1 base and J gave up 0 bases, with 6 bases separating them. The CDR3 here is CASSQGDTNTGELFF. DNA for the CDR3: TGCGCCAGCAGCCAAGGGGACACGAACACCGGGGAGCTGTTTTTT.

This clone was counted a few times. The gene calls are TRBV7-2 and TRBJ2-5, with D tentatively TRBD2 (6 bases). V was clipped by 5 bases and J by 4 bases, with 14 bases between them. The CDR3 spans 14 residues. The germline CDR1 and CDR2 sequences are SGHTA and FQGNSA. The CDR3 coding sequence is TGTGCCAGCAGCCCGCAGACTAGAGGAGAGACCCAGTACTTC. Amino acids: CASSPQTRGETQYF.